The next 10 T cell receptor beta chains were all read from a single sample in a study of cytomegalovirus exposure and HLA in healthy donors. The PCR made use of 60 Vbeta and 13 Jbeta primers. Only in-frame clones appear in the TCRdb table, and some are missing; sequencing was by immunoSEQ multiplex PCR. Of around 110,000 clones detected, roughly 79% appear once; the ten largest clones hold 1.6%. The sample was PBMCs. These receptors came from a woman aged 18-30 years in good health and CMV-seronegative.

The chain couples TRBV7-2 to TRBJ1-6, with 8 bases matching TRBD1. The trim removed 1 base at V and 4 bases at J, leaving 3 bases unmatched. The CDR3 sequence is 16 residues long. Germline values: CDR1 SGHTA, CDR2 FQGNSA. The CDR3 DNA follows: TGTGCCAGCAGCTTAGGGGACAGGCTTTATAATTCACCCCTCCACTTT. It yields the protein CASSLGDRLYNSPLHF. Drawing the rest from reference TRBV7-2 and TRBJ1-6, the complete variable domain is GAGVSQSPSNKVTEKGKDVELRCDPISGHTALYWYRQSLGQGLEFLIYFQGNSAPDKSGLPSDRFSAERTGGSVSTLTIQRTQQEDSAVYLCASSLGDRLYNSPLHFGNGTRLTVT.

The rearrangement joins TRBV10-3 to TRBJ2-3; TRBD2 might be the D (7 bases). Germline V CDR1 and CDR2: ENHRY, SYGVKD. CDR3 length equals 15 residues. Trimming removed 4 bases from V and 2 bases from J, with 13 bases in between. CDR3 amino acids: CAISVGGAATDTQYF. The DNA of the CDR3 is TGTGCCATCAGTGTGGGGGGGGCCGCCACAGATACGCAGTATTTT.

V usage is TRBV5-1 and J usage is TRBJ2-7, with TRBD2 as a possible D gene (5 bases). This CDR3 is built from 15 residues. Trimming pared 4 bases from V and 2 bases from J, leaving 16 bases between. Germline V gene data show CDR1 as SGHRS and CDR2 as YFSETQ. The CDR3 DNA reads TGCGCCAGCAGCCGTGCGGGCAGTGGGGCCTACGAGCAGTACTTC. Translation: CASSRAGSGAYEQYF.

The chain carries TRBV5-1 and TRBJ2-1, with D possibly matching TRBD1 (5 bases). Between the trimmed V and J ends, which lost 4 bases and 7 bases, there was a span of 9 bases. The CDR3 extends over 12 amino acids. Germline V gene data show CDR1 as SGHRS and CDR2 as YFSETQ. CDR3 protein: CASSPGLNEQFF. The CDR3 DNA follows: TGCGCCAGCAGCCCAGGGCTTAATGAGCAGTTCTTC.

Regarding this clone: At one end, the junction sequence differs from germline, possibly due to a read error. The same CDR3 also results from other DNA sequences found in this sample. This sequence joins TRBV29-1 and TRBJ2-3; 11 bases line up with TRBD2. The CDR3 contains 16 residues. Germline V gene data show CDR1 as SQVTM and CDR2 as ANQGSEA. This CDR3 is CSAGYRGTSGTDTQYF. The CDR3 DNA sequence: TGCAGCGCGGGATACCGAGGGACTAGCGGCACAGATACCCAGTATTTT.

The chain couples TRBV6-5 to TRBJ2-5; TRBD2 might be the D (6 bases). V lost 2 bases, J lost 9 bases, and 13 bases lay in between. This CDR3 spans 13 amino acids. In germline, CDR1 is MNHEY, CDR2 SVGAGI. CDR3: CASSYVSGGAQYF. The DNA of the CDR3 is TGTGCCAGCAGTTACGTTAGCGGAGGAGCCCAGTACTTC.

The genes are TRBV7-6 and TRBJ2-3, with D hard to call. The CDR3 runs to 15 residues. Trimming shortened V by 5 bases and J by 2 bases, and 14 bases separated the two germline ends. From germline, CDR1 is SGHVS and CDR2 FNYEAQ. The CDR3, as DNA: TGTGCCAGCAGCCTGGCGGTTTTTCACACAGATACGCAGTATTTT. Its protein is CASSLAVFHTDTQYF.

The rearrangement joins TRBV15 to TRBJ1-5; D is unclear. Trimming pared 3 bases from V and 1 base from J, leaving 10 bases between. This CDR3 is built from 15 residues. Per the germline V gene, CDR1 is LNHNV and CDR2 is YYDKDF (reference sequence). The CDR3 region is CATSREGASNQPQHF. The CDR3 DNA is TGTGCCACCAGCAGGGAGGGTGCAAGCAATCAGCCCCAGCATTTT.

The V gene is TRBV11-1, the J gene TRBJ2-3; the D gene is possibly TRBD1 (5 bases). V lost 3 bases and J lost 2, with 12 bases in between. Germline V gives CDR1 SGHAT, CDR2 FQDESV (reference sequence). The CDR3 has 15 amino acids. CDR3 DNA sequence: TGTGCCAGCAGCTTTGGACACCAGTTCACAGATACGCAGTATTTT. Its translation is CASSFGHQFTDTQYF.

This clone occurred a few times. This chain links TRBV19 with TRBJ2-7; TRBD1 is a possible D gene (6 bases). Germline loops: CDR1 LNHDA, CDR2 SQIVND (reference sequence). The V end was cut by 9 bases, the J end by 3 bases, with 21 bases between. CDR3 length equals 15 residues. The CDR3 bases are TGTGCCAGCCGGTTGGGACACGGGGAGTACTACGAGCAGTACTTC. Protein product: CASRLGHGEYYEQYF.